The rows below give T cell receptor beta chains drawn from one sample of a study of metastatic and nonmetastatic thyroid tumors. MiXCR was used by TCRdb to re-call the PCR reads. The table includes roughly 30,000 clones, less than 30% detected once. Sequencing was performed on blood. Source of these receptors: a female donor with papillary thyroid cancer or a benign thyroid nodule (not recorded which). Some clones in this sample may be carry-over from other donors' samples. The CDR3 runs from the conserved cysteine through the conserved F or W. The D gene is left open where the match is weak. Some rows mark clone size as missing; the rest say once, few, many or name a class of expanded clone.

cdr3_aa: CASSLAPDAARELFF
cdr3_nt: TGCGCCAGCAGCTTGGCCCCGGACGCGGCAAGGGAGCTGTTTTTT
j_call: TRBJ2-2
clone_size: once
d_call: .
v_call: TRBV5-1

cdr3_aa: CASSTGTVIYGYTF
cdr3_nt: TGTGCCAGTAGTACCGGGACGGTGATCTATGGCTACACCTTC
j_call: TRBJ1-2
clone_size: .
d_call: .
v_call: TRBV19

cdr3_aa: CASSPGTDTGELFF
cdr3_nt: TGTGCCAGCAGCCCCGGGACAGACACCGGGGAGCTGTTTTTT
j_call: TRBJ2-2
clone_size: medium-sized
d_call: TRBD1
v_call: TRBV6-4

cdr3_aa: CSARIRTGVDEAFF
cdr3_nt: TGCAGTGCTAGGATACGAACAGGGGTTGATGAAGCTTTCTTT
j_call: TRBJ1-1
clone_size: .
d_call: TRBD1
v_call: TRBV20-1

cdr3_aa: CASSGSHPLLLYKNIQYF
cdr3_nt: TGTGCCAGCAGTGGCAGTCACCCGCTGCTGCTATACAAAAACATTCAGTACTTC
j_call: TRBJ2-4
clone_size: .
d_call: .
v_call: TRBV28

cdr3_aa: CASSESKEDTQYF
cdr3_nt: TGCGCCAGCAGTGAGTCAAAGGAGGATACGCAGTATTTT
j_call: TRBJ2-3
clone_size: medium-sized
d_call: .
v_call: TRBV10-2

cdr3_aa: CSARTDGDGYTF
cdr3_nt: TGCAGCGCCAGGACCGACGGGGATGGCTACACCTTC
j_call: TRBJ1-2
clone_size: many
d_call: .
v_call: TRBV29-1

cdr3_aa: CAWDTGGNQPQHF
cdr3_nt: TGTGCCTGGGATACAGGGGGCAATCAGCCCCAGCATTTT
j_call: TRBJ1-5
clone_size: many
d_call: TRBD1
v_call: TRBV30

cdr3_aa: CASSYSISISSGNTIYF
cdr3_nt: TGTGCCAGCAGTTACTCGATTTCTATTTCCTCTGGAAACACCATATATTTT
j_call: TRBJ1-3
clone_size: many
d_call: .
v_call: TRBV6-5

cdr3_aa: CASSPVGDTYEQYF
cdr3_nt: TGTGCCAGCTCACCGGTGGGGGACACCTACGAGCAGTACTTC
j_call: TRBJ2-7
clone_size: once
d_call: .
v_call: TRBV18

cdr3_aa: CASSPTGVIVYCYTF
cdr3_nt: TGTGCCAGCAGTCCGACAGGGGTTATTGTCTATTGCTACACCTTC
j_call: TRBJ1-2
clone_size: .
d_call: TRBD1
v_call: TRBV28

cdr3_aa: CTSSLDRAYEQYF
cdr3_nt: TGTACCAGCAGTCTGGACAGGGCCTACGAGCAGTACTTC
j_call: TRBJ2-7
clone_size: .
d_call: TRBD1
v_call: TRBV27

cdr3_aa: CSAVTSNSYEQYF
cdr3_nt: TGCAGTGCCGTGACATCTAACTCCTACGAGCAGTACTTC
j_call: TRBJ2-7
clone_size: .
d_call: .
v_call: TRBV20-1

cdr3_aa: CASSLGSVGTEAFF
cdr3_nt: TGTGCCAGCAGCTTAGGATCGGTAGGCACTGAAGCTTTCTTT
j_call: TRBJ1-1
clone_size: many
d_call: .
v_call: TRBV7-2

cdr3_aa: CASSQYHPSGRDEQYF
cdr3_nt: TGCGCCAGCAGCCAATATCATCCTAGCGGGAGAGACGAGCAGTACTTC
j_call: TRBJ2-7
clone_size: .
d_call: TRBD2
v_call: TRBV4-3

cdr3_aa: CASSQRQGNSYEQYF
cdr3_nt: TGTGCCAGCAGCCAACGACAGGGCAACTCCTACGAGCAGTACTTC
j_call: TRBJ2-7
clone_size: many
d_call: TRBD1
v_call: TRBV3-1

cdr3_aa: CASSIGTGMGEQFF
cdr3_nt: TGTGCCAGTAGTATTGGTACAGGGATGGGTGAGCAGTTCTTC
j_call: TRBJ2-1
clone_size: many
d_call: .
v_call: TRBV19

cdr3_aa: CSARILRDIKNIQYF
cdr3_nt: TGCAGTGCCAGAATTCTCAGGGACATAAAAAACATTCAGTACTTC
j_call: TRBJ2-4
clone_size: .
d_call: .
v_call: TRBV20-1

cdr3_aa: CATRDGPEQFF
cdr3_nt: TGTGCCACCAGGGACGGCCCTGAGCAGTTCTTC
j_call: TRBJ2-1
clone_size: many
d_call: .
v_call: TRBV24-1

cdr3_aa: CASSSTGTLGQPQHF
cdr3_nt: TGTGCCAGCAGTTCCACCGGGACCCTCGGTCAGCCCCAGCATTTT
j_call: TRBJ1-5
clone_size: medium-sized
d_call: .
v_call: TRBV27

cdr3_aa: CASSYTSGSYQETQYF
cdr3_nt: TGTGCCAGCAGTTATACTAGCGGGAGTTATCAAGAGACCCAGTACTTC
j_call: TRBJ2-5
clone_size: .
d_call: TRBD2
v_call: TRBV6-2/TRBV6-3

cdr3_aa: CASSPGGTGSYGQYF
cdr3_nt: TGTGCCAGCAGTCCAGGGGGCACTGGTTCCTACGGGCAGTACTTC
j_call: TRBJ2-7
clone_size: .
d_call: TRBD1
v_call: TRBV6-1

cdr3_aa: CASSVQGTLTDTQYF
cdr3_nt: TGTGCCAGCAGCGTACAGGGTACCCTCACAGATACGCAGTATTTT
j_call: TRBJ2-3
clone_size: .
d_call: .
v_call: TRBV9

cdr3_aa: CASSFGAGREKLFF
cdr3_nt: TGTGCCAGCAGCTTCGGTGCAGGGAGGGAAAAACTGTTTTTT
j_call: TRBJ1-4
clone_size: .
d_call: .
v_call: TRBV7-2

cdr3_aa: CASSRGQGPPNTGHLFF
cdr3_nt: TGTGCCAGCTCTCGTGGTCAAGGCCCCCCGAACACCGGGCATCTGTTTTTT
j_call: TRBJ2-2
clone_size: .
d_call: .
v_call: TRBV28

cdr3_aa: CASSYPAGGPNEQFF
cdr3_nt: TGTGCCAGCAGTTACCCAGCGGGAGGGCCCAATGAGCAGTTCTTC
j_call: TRBJ2-1
clone_size: medium-sized
d_call: TRBD2
v_call: TRBV6-2/TRBV6-3

cdr3_aa: CASSQDPYSYEQYF
cdr3_nt: TGTGCCAGCAGCCAAGACCCGTACTCCTACGAGCAGTACTTC
j_call: TRBJ2-7
clone_size: many
d_call: .
v_call: TRBV4-2

cdr3_aa: CASRYYLDMARYGYTF
cdr3_nt: TGTGCCAGCAGATACTACCTCGACATGGCCCGCTATGGCTACACCTTC
j_call: TRBJ1-2
clone_size: .
d_call: .
v_call: TRBV6-6

cdr3_aa: CASSLSAGCSTDTQYF
cdr3_nt: TGTGCCAGCAGTCTTTCTGCGGGATGTTCCACAGATACGCAGTATTTT
j_call: TRBJ2-3
clone_size: .
d_call: .
v_call: TRBV12-3/TRBV12-4

cdr3_aa: CASSQTGTSKFREQYF
cdr3_nt: TGTGCCAGCAGTCAAACCGGGACTAGTAAGTTTCGCGAGCAGTACTTC
j_call: TRBJ2-7
clone_size: medium-sized
d_call: TRBD2
v_call: TRBV6-1

cdr3_aa: CSDRNMGEGYTF
cdr3_nt: TGCAGTGATAGAAATATGGGGGAAGGCTACACCTTC
j_call: TRBJ1-2
clone_size: .
d_call: .
v_call: TRBV20-1

cdr3_aa: CAWERDIETQYF
cdr3_nt: TGTGCCTGGGAAAGGGACATAGAGACCCAGTACTTC
j_call: TRBJ2-5
clone_size: .
d_call: .
v_call: TRBV30

cdr3_aa: CAWRTAGANVLTF
cdr3_nt: TGTGCCTGGAGGACGGCAGGGGCCAACGTCCTGACTTTC
j_call: TRBJ2-6
clone_size: .
d_call: .
v_call: TRBV30

cdr3_aa: CASSPGTGYEQYF
cdr3_nt: TGTGCCAGTAGCCCCGGGACAGGGTACGAGCAGTACTTC
j_call: TRBJ2-7
clone_size: many
d_call: TRBD1
v_call: TRBV19

cdr3_aa: CASSPRHSNQPQHF
cdr3_nt: TGTGCCAGCAGTCCTCGACATAGCAATCAGCCCCAGCATTTT
j_call: TRBJ1-5
clone_size: .
d_call: .
v_call: TRBV28

cdr3_aa: CASSLLGHEQFF
cdr3_nt: TGTGCCAGCAGCTTACTGGGCCATGAGCAGTTCTTC
j_call: TRBJ2-1
clone_size: .
d_call: .
v_call: TRBV7-8

cdr3_aa: CASSHRLAGGPSRYTQYF
cdr3_nt: TGTGCCAGCAGCCATAGACTAGCGGGAGGGCCTTCCCGGTATACCCAGTACTTC
j_call: TRBJ2-5
clone_size: .
d_call: TRBD2
v_call: TRBV6-1

cdr3_aa: CASSWTFVNEQFF
cdr3_nt: TGTGCCAGCAGCTGGACATTCGTCAATGAGCAGTTCTTC
j_call: TRBJ2-1
clone_size: few
d_call: .
v_call: TRBV27

cdr3_aa: CASSLGGAGYEQYF
cdr3_nt: TGTGCCAGCAGCTTAGGAGGGGCCGGGTACGAGCAGTACTTC
j_call: TRBJ2-7
clone_size: .
d_call: .
v_call: TRBV7-3

cdr3_aa: CASSFGSLMNTEAFF
cdr3_nt: TGTGCCAGCAGCTTCGGCAGTCTCATGAACACTGAAGCTTTCTTT
j_call: TRBJ1-1
clone_size: many
d_call: .
v_call: TRBV7-9

cdr3_aa: CASSARGSSYNEQFF
cdr3_nt: TGTGCCAGCAGCGCCAGGGGTAGCTCCTACAATGAGCAGTTCTTC
j_call: TRBJ2-1
clone_size: many
d_call: .
v_call: TRBV5-4

cdr3_aa: CASSLRTGLGGYTF
cdr3_nt: TGTGCCAGCAGTCTTCGGACAGGGTTGGGTGGCTACACCTTC
j_call: TRBJ1-2
clone_size: medium-sized
d_call: TRBD1
v_call: TRBV28

cdr3_aa: CASSWGGGQGRSPLHF
cdr3_nt: TGTGCCAGCAGTTGGGGCGGGGGACAGGGGCGTTCACCCCTCCACTTT
j_call: TRBJ1-6
clone_size: medium-sized
d_call: TRBD1
v_call: TRBV28

cdr3_aa: CASSFTGTNTEAFF
cdr3_nt: TGTGCCAGCAGCTTTACCGGGACCAACACTGAAGCTTTCTTT
j_call: TRBJ1-1
clone_size: .
d_call: .
v_call: TRBV11-2

cdr3_aa: CSARYSDQPQHF
cdr3_nt: TGCAGTGCTAGATATAGCGATCAGCCCCAGCATTTT
j_call: TRBJ1-5
clone_size: .
d_call: .
v_call: TRBV20-1

cdr3_aa: CASSSPGVQYEQYF
cdr3_nt: TGTGCCAGCAGTTCACCGGGAGTCCAGTACGAGCAGTACTTC
j_call: TRBJ2-7
clone_size: medium-sized
d_call: .
v_call: TRBV28

cdr3_aa: CASSFSLSPSTDTQYF
cdr3_nt: TGCGCCAGCAGCTTTAGCTTAAGCCCTAGCACAGATACGCAGTATTTT
j_call: TRBJ2-3
clone_size: .
d_call: .
v_call: TRBV5-1

cdr3_aa: CASILSQGTNYNEQFF
cdr3_nt: TGTGCCAGCATCCTTAGTCAGGGGACAAACTACAATGAGCAGTTCTTC
j_call: TRBJ2-1
clone_size: .
d_call: .
v_call: TRBV7-6

cdr3_aa: CASSGLAHTGELFF
cdr3_nt: TGTGCCAGTAGCGGACTAGCTCACACCGGGGAGCTGTTTTTT
j_call: TRBJ2-2
clone_size: .
d_call: TRBD2
v_call: TRBV19

cdr3_aa: CASSYGPGPYGYTF
cdr3_nt: TGTGCCAGCAGTTACGGCCCGGGCCCTTATGGCTACACCTTC
j_call: TRBJ1-2
clone_size: medium-sized
d_call: .
v_call: TRBV6-2/TRBV6-3

cdr3_aa: CASSLGLRDEQFF
cdr3_nt: TGTGCCAGCAGCTTGGGCCTCCGGGATGAGCAGTTCTTC
j_call: TRBJ2-1
clone_size: many
d_call: .
v_call: TRBV5-7

cdr3_aa: CASSLDRAVGELFF
cdr3_nt: TGTGCCAGCAGCTTGGACAGGGCGGTCGGGGAGCTGTTTTTT
j_call: TRBJ2-2
clone_size: many
d_call: .
v_call: TRBV5-6

cdr3_aa: CASGKREGPEQYF
cdr3_nt: TGTGCTAGTGGTAAGCGGGAGGGCCCCGAGCAGTACTTC
j_call: TRBJ2-7
clone_size: medium-sized
d_call: TRBD2
v_call: TRBV12-5